One sample yielded the 5 T cell receptor beta chains listed below, sequenced in a study of T-cell reconstitution after alpha-beta-depleted transplantation in children (dated by TCRdb to about 2016). This specimen's treatment or condition label, interpreted: allogeneic hematopoietic cell transplantation with graft depleted of TCRalphabeta T cells and CD19 B cells. Receptors were amplified or captured by PCR. The run used an Illumina HiSeq 2500. TCR libraries were prepared with molecular barcoding, using unique molecular identifiers to normalize TCRbeta repertoire quantification. The public reads were quality trimmed at Q25 with fastp and then assembled into clones with MiXCR by TCRdb, keeping productive beta chains. Rows with one shared CDR3 protein collapse into an entry with the most common genes and DNA. For this sample the table gives around 580,000 distinct CDR3 sequences, of which roughly 27% were detected only once. The ten largest make up approximately 39% of the sample.

The sample was PBMCs, taken before TCRalphabeta/CD19-depleted stem cell transplant. These receptors all come from a boy under two years old with Wiskott-Aldrich syndrome, due to receive a stem cell transplant.

This clonotype has only a few counts. The V gene is TRBV5-1, the J gene TRBJ2-3; D is uncertain. V lost 0 bases and J 2 bases, leaving 10 bases between the germline ends. CDR3 length equals 15 residues. Germline V lookup: CDR1 SGHRS, CDR2 YFSETQ. The CDR3 nucleotides are TGCGCCAGCAGCTTGGAGGGCAGTCCCACAGATACGCAGTATTTT. The encoded protein is CASSLEGSPTDTQYF.

V usage is TRBV5-4 and J usage is TRBJ2-7, with D perhaps TRBD1 (6 bases). This CDR3 has 16 residues. Trimming removed 5 bases at V and 1 base at J, with 19 bases between. Germline assignment: CDR1 SGHNT and CDR2 YYREEE (reference sequence). CDR3 loop: CASSGPLGQISYEQYF. In nucleotides, the CDR3 is TGTGCCAGCAGTGGGCCACTTGGACAGATTTCCTACGAGCAGTACTTC.

The chain couples TRBV27 to TRBJ2-1; D possibly matches TRBD1 or TRBD2 (6 bases each). Per germline, CDR1 MNHEY and CDR2 SMNVEV (reference sequence). Trimming shortened V by 3 bases and J by 7 bases, and 13 bases separated the two germline ends. The CDR3 runs 14 residues. The DNA for the CDR3 is TGTGCCAGCAGTTTCGGGGGCCCGGGGAATGAGCAGTTCTTC. Protein: CASSFGGPGNEQFF.

The V call is TRBV6-1, the J call TRBJ2-2; D is possibly TRBD1 (6 bases). CDR1 MNHNS and CDR2 SASEGT come from the germline V gene. The CDR3 covers 16 residues. Trimming pared 9 bases from V and 1 base from J, leaving 18 bases between. The CDR3 DNA reads as TGTGCCAGTACTCACCGCAGGGGCGTGAACACCGGGGAGCTGTTTTTT. Translating it yields CASTHRRGVNTGELFF.

This chain uses TRBV6-5 with TRBJ2-7, with D unresolved. CDR3 length equals 15 residues. Germline assignment: CDR1 MNHEY and CDR2 SVGAGI. V was cut by 0 bases and J by 3 bases, with 12 bases left in between. The CDR3 loop reads CASSYSPVIIYEQYF. The CDR3 DNA is TGTGCCAGCAGTTACTCTCCTGTTATCATCTACGAGCAGTACTTC.